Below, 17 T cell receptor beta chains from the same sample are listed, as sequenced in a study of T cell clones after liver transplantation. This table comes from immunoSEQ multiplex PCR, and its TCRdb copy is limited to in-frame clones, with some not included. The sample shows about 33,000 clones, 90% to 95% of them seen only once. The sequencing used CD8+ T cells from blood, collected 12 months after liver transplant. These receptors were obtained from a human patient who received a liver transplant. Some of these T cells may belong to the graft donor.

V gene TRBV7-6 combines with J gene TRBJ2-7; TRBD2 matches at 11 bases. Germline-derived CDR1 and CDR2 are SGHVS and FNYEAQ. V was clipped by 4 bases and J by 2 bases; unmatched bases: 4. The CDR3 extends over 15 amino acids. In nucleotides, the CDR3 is TGTGCCAGCAGCTCCTCGACTAGCGGGACCTACGAGCAGTACTTC. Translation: CASSSSTSGTYEQYF.

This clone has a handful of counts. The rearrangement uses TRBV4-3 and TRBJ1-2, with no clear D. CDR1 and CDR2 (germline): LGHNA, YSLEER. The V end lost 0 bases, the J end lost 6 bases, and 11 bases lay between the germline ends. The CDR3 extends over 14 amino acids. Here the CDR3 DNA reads TGCGCCAGCAGCCAAGATCGGTTTACACATGGCTACACCTTC. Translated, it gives CASSQDRFTHGYTF.

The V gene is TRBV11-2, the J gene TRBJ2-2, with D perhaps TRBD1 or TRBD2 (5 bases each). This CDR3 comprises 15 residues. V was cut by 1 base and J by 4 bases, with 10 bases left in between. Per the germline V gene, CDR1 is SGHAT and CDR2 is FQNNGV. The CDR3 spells CASSLVLGVTGELFF. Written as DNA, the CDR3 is TGTGCCAGCAGCTTAGTTTTGGGGGTCACCGGGGAGCTGTTTTTT.

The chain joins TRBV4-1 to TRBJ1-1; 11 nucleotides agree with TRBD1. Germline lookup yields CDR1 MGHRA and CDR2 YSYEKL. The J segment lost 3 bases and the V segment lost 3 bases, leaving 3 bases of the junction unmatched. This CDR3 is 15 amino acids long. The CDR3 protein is CASSQRGQGDTEAFF. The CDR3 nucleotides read TGCGCCAGCAGCCAGAGGGGACAGGGGGACACTGAAGCTTTCTTT.

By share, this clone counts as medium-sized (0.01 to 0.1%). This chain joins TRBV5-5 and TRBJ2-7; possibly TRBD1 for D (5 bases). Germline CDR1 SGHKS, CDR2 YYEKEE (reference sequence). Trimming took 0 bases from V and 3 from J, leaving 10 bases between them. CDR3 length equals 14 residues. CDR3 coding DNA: TGTGCCAGCAGCTTGGCCCAGGGTTTCTACGAGCAGTACTTC. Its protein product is CASSLAQGFYEQYF.

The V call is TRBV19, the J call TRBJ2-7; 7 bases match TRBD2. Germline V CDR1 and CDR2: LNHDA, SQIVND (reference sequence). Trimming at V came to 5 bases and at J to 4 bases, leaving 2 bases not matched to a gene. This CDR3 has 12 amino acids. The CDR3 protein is CASSPGGYEQYF. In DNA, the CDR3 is TGTGCCAGTAGTCCCGGGGGGTACGAGCAGTACTTC.

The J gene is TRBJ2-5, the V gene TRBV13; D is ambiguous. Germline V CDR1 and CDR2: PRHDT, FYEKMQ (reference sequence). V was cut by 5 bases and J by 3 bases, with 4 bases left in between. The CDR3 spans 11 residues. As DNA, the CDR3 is TGTGCCAGCAGCCTCGAAGAGACCCAGTACTTC. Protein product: CASSLEETQYF. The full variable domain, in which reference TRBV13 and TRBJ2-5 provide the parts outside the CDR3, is AAGVIQSPRHLIKEKRETATLKCYPIPRHDTVYWYQQGPGQDPQFLISFYEKMQSDKGSIPDRFSAQQFSDYHSELNMSSLELGDSALYFCASSLEETQYFGPGTRLLVL.

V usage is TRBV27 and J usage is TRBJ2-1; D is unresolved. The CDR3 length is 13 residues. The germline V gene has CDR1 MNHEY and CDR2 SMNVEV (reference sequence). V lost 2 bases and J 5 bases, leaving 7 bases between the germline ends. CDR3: CASSLQENNEQFF. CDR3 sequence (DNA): TGTGCCAGCAGTTTACAGGAAAACAATGAGCAGTTCTTC.

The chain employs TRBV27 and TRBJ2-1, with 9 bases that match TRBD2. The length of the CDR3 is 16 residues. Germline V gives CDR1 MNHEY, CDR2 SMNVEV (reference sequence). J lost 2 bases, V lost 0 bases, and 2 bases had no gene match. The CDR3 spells CASSLSPSGAYNEQFF. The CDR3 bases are TGTGCCAGCAGTTTATCTCCTAGCGGGGCCTACAATGAGCAGTTCTTC.

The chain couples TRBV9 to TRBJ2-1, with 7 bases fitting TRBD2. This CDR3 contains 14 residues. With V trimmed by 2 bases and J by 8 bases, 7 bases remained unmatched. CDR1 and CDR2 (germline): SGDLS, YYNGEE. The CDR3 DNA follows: TGTGCCAGCAGCGTGGGGAGCGGGAACGATGAGCAGTTCTTC. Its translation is CASSVGSGNDEQFF. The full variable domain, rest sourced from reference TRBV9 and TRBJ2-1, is DSGVTQTPKHLITATGQRVTLRCSPRSGDLSVYWYQQSLDQGLQFLIQYYNGEERAKGNILERFSAQQFPDLHSELNLSSLELGDSALYFCASSVGSGNDEQFFGPGTRLTVL.

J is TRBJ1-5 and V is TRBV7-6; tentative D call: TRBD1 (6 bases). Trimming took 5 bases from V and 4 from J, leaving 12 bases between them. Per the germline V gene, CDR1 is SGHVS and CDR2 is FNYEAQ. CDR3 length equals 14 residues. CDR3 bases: TGTGCCAGCAGCAGAGGGGGTGCTAATCAGCCCCAGCATTTT. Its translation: CASSRGGANQPQHF.

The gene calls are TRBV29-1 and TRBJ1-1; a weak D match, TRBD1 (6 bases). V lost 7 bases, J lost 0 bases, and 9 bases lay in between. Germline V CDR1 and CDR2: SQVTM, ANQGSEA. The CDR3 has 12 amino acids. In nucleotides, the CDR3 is TGCAGCGCCTGGACAGTGAACACTGAAGCTTTCTTT. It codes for CSAWTVNTEAFF.

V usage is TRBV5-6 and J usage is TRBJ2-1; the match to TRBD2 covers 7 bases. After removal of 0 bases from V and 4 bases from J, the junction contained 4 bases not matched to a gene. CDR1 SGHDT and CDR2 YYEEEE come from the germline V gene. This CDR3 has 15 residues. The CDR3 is CASSLASGTYNEQFF. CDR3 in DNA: TGTGCCAGCAGCTTGGCTAGCGGAACTTACAATGAGCAGTTCTTC. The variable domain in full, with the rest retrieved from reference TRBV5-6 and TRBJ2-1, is DAGVTQSPTHLIKTRGQQVTLRCSPKSGHDTVSWYQQALGQGPQFIFQYYEEEERQRGNFPDRFSGHQFPNYSSELNVNALLLGDSALYLCASSLASGTYNEQFFGPGTRLTVL.

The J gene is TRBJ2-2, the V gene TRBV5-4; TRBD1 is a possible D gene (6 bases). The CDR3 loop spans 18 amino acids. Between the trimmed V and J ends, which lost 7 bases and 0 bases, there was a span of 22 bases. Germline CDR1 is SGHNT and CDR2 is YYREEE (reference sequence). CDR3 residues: CASGSGTLNEPNTGELFF. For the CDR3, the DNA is TGTGCCAGCGGGTCCGGGACACTCAACGAGCCGAACACCGGGGAGCTGTTTTTT.

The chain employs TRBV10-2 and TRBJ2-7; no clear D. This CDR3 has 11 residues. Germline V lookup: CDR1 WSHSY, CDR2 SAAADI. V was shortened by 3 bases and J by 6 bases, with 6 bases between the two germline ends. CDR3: CASSDGREQYF. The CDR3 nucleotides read TGCGCCAGCAGTGACGGGCGCGAGCAGTACTTC.

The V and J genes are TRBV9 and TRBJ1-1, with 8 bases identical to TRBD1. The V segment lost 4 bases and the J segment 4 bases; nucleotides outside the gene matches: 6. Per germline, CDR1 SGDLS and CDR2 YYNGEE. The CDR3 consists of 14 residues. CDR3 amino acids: CASSSGQGSTEAFF. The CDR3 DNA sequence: TGTGCCAGCAGCTCCGGACAGGGTAGCACTGAAGCTTTCTTT.

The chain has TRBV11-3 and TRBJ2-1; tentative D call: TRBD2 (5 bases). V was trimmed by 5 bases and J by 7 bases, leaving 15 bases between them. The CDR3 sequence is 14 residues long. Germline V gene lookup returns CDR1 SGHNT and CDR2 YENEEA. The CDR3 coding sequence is TGTGCCAGCAGCACTGACGCGAGGGAGAATGAGCAGTTCTTC. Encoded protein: CASSTDARENEQFF.